This record concerns one T cell receptor beta chain sequence. V was trimmed by 5 bases and J by 0 bases, leaving 13 bases between them. The CDR3 is made up of 15 amino acids. Per the germline V gene, CDR1 is SGHTA and CDR2 is FQGNSA. The data stem from a study of shared clonotypes between healthy human individuals. Study overall: The cohort had two women and a few men, ages 18 to 49.

Execution of the assay was at deep level. The table came from immunoSEQ multiplex PCR; TCRdb's copy has only in-frame clones and leaves some out. In the table there are roughly 2.5 million clones, just over 90% of which are singletons. V usage is TRBV7-2 and J usage is TRBJ2-5; D is uncertain. The sequence came from a man aged 18 to 30 in good health. Material for sequencing was naive CD4+ T cells sorted from blood. Documented subset: CD45RA+ positively selected. CDR3 sequence: CASSRGPTYQETQYF. As DNA, the CDR3 is TGTGCCAGCAGCCGAGGACCGACGTACCAAGAGACCCAGTACTTC.